This T cell receptor beta chain was recovered during a study of blood T cell repertoires in COVID-19. Study-level background: Donors in the United States, Italy and Spain gave samples during acute or convalescent COVID-19. Sample material is recorded as cDNA or gDNA derived from T cells, B-cell-depleted T cells, or PBMCs.

Data came from immunoSEQ multiplex PCR; TCRdb stores just in-frame clones and leaves some out. The table includes about 160,000 clones, over 85% detected once. CDR3 length equals 13 residues. V gave up 6 bases and J gave up 7 bases, with 13 bases separating them. The V gene's germline CDR1 is SGHNT and CDR2 YENEEA. This chain joins TRBV11-3 and TRBJ2-1; D is possibly TRBD1 (6 bases). The sequence was obtained from a man in his 60s with active or convalescent COVID-19. Sequencing input: peripheral blood. The CDR3 sequence is CASSDRWGNEQFF. In DNA form, the CDR3 reads TGTGCCAGCAGTGACAGGTGGGGTAATGAGCAGTTCTTC.